Below, one TCR beta chain is given with its context. Its target is not known. The data belong to a study of cytomegalovirus exposure and HLA in healthy donors. The study's findings and limits: The majority of CMV-associated TCR beta chains were reported as apparently HLA-restricted in a later analysis. A few chains linked to CMV were shown in vitro to be specific for CMV antigens.

The PCR employed 60 Vbeta primers together with 13 Jbeta primers. Method: immunoSEQ multiplex PCR; TCRdb's copy keeps in-frame clones and lacks some. Of roughly 120,000 clones listed, about 79% are singletons. Germline V CDR1 and CDR2: SGDLS, YYNGEE. V lost 2 bases and J lost 5; bases outside the gene matches: 10. The CDR3 is 16 residues long. This receptor was identified in a man aged 45-65 years in good health and CMV-seronegative. The source material was PBMCs. The genes are TRBV9 and TRBJ2-1, with 7 bases matching TRBD2. The CDR3 protein is CASSVGGDSLNNEQFF. CDR3 nucleotides: TGTGCCAGCAGCGTGGGGGGGGACTCCCTAAACAATGAGCAGTTCTTC.